The rows below give T cell receptor beta chains drawn from one sample of a study of cytomegalovirus exposure and HLA in healthy donors. Method: immunoSEQ multiplex PCR; TCRdb's copy keeps in-frame clones and lacks some. The sample holds some 170,000 clones, roughly 76% seen once. The sample comprised PBMCs. These receptors came from a woman under 30 in good health and CMV-seropositive. Each CDR3 is given with its conserved first and last residue.

j_call: TRBJ1-2
v_call: TRBV28
cdr3_aa: CASSSPNRGRSSGYTF

j_call: TRBJ2-3
v_call: TRBV7-9
cdr3_aa: CASSTDRVGSTDTQYF

j_call: TRBJ2-6
v_call: TRBV27
cdr3_aa: CASSPFFAGGHSGANVLTF

j_call: TRBJ2-3
v_call: TRBV5-4
cdr3_aa: CASKHRAGSTDTQYF

j_call: TRBJ2-5
v_call: TRBV9
cdr3_aa: CASSTGTSVVETQYF

j_call: TRBJ1-5
v_call: TRBV19
cdr3_aa: CASSTVVNQPQHF

j_call: TRBJ2-1
v_call: TRBV18
cdr3_aa: CASSPGEGSSYNEQFF

j_call: TRBJ2-1
v_call: TRBV5-1
cdr3_aa: CASSSDTRYTYNEQFF

j_call: TRBJ2-5
v_call: TRBV4-2
cdr3_aa: CASSQDVSGGQQETQYF

j_call: TRBJ2-5
v_call: TRBV5-6
cdr3_aa: CASSLTGGIVETQYF

j_call: TRBJ2-1
v_call: TRBV7-2
cdr3_aa: CASSLNTHSYNEQFF